This entry describes one T cell receptor beta chain. The antigen it binds to is not known. It has no much larger one-base neighbor in the sample; base qualities were not kept. The immunoSEQ Assay, a bias-controlled multiplex PCR, was used to amplify TCRbeta CDR3 regions from genomic DNA. The paper's processing steps were these. Within the assay, amplification of reference gene primers was used to estimate how many nucleated cells each sample contained. Sequence reads were collapsed and filtered to measure the absolute abundance of every unique TCRbeta CDR3 rearrangement. For each sample, productive Simpson clonality was calculated by taking the square root of Simpson's diversity index across productive rearrangements. This immuneACCESS table, as held by TCRdb, lists in-frame sequences with V and J called but not all clones. Of the missing ones, under half trace to an unresolved V gene in checked studies; the others have no known cause. V and J calls and clone size follow that table, whereas D and trimming were derived from the DNA. This sample lists over 150,000 clones; around nine tenths were detected once. The ten largest clones represent 0.45% to 0.6% of the sample.

This sample is part of a study of blood T cell repertoires in COVID-19 (dated by TCRdb to 2018 to 2021). Study-wide context: Samples covering the acute and convalescent phases of COVID-19 were provided by collaborators in the United States, Italy and Spain. Where available, HLA class I and class II types were obtained from metadata supplied by the sample provider rather than from assay-based typing. Deeply sampled blood TCRbeta repertoires from subjects exposed to, actively infected with, or recovered from COVID-19 were included in the dataset. The samples were drawn from the first 160 participants of the ongoing ImmuneRACE study and from 1,254 subjects provided by 6 global collaborators. The repertoires were released in a freely available public database meant as a resource for research on the immune response to SARS-CoV-2. Nearly every sample came with metadata listing a de-identified subject ID, COVID-19 status, age in years and sex. The material from the prospective study consisted of cDNA or gDNA derived from T cells, B-cell-depleted T cells, or PBMCs.

Beyond this particular receptor, the publication reports: How much clinical and demographic metadata was included differed by source and by participant, and the metadata was provided uncurated.

CDR1 and CDR2 (MNHEY, SVGEGT) derive from the germline V gene. From the cysteine up to the phenylalanine, the CDR3 has a length of 16 residues. Just the 48-base CDR3 DNA is kept, in frame starting at base 1. Between the V and J ends, shortened by 5 bases and 3 bases respectively, the junction contains 20 bases. One collaborating source in Seattle enrolled patients during active infection and followed them longitudinally through the course of disease. Whole blood was collected in K2EDTA tubes by collaborating institutions according to the institutions' own protocols. For TCRbeta analysis, collaborators shipped samples as frozen whole blood, isolated PBMCs, or DNA extracted from either of those sample types.

Source material: peripheral blood. The chain is encoded by TRBV6-2 or TRBV6-3 joined to TRBJ2-7, with TRBD2 perhaps the D gene, on 6 matching bases. The origin of this receptor is a man in his 60s with COVID-19, enrolled during active disease. CDR3 protein: CASSGIPSPGVYEQYF. The sequenced DNA: TGTGCCAGCAGTGGCATCCCTTCACCGGGGGTCTACGAGCAGTACTTC.